One sample yielded the 9 T cell receptor beta chains listed below, sequenced in a study of T-cell reconstitution after alpha-beta-depleted transplantation in children. Researchers prepared the TCRbeta library using unique molecular identifiers, the study reports. TCRdb processed the PCR reads anew with MiXCR; each CDR3 protein has one entry. The sample has some 550,000 distinct CDR3 sequences; roughly 23% are singletons. The material sequenced was PBMCs, mostly from graft donor cells, taken 360 days after TCRalphabeta/CD19-depleted stem cell transplant. All receptors derive from a boy under two years old who had a stem cell transplant for acute myeloid leukemia, so the T cells may come from the graft donor.

This clonotype has a handful of counts. The rearrangement joins TRBV28 to TRBJ2-3, with no clear D. The CDR3 is made up of 19 amino acids. V was pared by 1 base and J by 0 bases, with 20 bases between. CDR1 MDHEN and CDR2 SYDVKM come from the germline V gene. CDR3 protein: CASSLFGNADGSSTDTQYF. CDR3 nucleotides: TGTGCCAGCAGTTTATTCGGCAACGCGGACGGATCTAGCACAGATACGCAGTATTTT.

The V call is TRBV7-2, the J call TRBJ2-3; possibly TRBD2 for D (6 bases). Looked up from germline, CDR1 is SGHTA and CDR2 is FQGNSA. There are 15 residues in the CDR3. Trimming took 5 bases from V and 0 from J, leaving 12 bases between them. CDR3 region: CASSGSSASTDTQYF. The CDR3 DNA reads as TGTGCCAGCAGCGGCTCTAGCGCGAGCACAGATACGCAGTATTTT.

This clonotype turned up a few times. The genes are TRBV28 and TRBJ2-4, with D maybe TRBD2 (6 bases). Trimming pared 2 bases from V and 6 bases from J, leaving 17 bases between. CDR1 and CDR2 from the germline V gene are MDHEN and SYDVKM. The CDR3 sequence is 16 residues long. CDR3 DNA: TGTGCCAGCAGTTTAGAACTAGCCCCCCCGGGAAACATTCAGTACTTC. Amino acid sequence: CASSLELAPPGNIQYF.

This chain links TRBV5-1 with TRBJ2-3; no reliable D call. V lost 7 bases and J 2 bases, leaving 17 bases between the germline ends. This CDR3 is built from 15 residues. Germline CDR1 reads SGHRS; CDR2 reads YFSETQ. In DNA form, the CDR3 reads TGCGCCAGCGCCCTTCCGTCCCGCAACACAGATACGCAGTATTTT. Translation gives CASALPSRNTDTQYF.

The V gene is TRBV6-5, the J gene TRBJ2-5, with 7 bases matching TRBD1. The CDR3 loop spans 14 amino acids. Germline V gene data show CDR1 as MNHEY and CDR2 as SVGAGI. Germline trimming cut 2 bases from V and 3 bases from J; bases unmatched to any gene: 3. CDR3 region: CASSYRGHEETQYF. DNA of the CDR3: TGTGCCAGCAGTTACAGGGGGCATGAAGAGACCCAGTACTTC.

Many counts were recorded for this clonotype. This chain uses TRBV12-3 or TRBV12-4 with TRBJ2-7; D may be TRBD1 (6 bases). This CDR3 comprises 13 residues. The V and J ends lost 6 bases and 2 bases respectively, with 11 bases between them. CDR3 residues: CASRLQGTYEQYF. The CDR3, as DNA: TGTGCCAGCAGGTTGCAGGGGACCTACGAGCAGTACTTC.

The chain carries TRBV5-1 and TRBJ2-1, with D tentatively TRBD2 (6 bases). CDR1 and CDR2 (germline): SGHRS, YFSETQ. CDR3 length: 16 residues. Trimming took off 3 bases at V and 2 bases at J, with 15 bases between the two ends. The CDR3 DNA follows: TGCGCCAGCAGCTGGAGCCGGGACTTACCCTACAATGAGCAGTTCTTC. Protein sequence: CASSWSRDLPYNEQFF.

This clonotype was detected a few times. V usage is TRBV20-1 and J usage is TRBJ2-1; 10 nucleotides align to TRBD2. CDR1 is DFQATT and CDR2 is SNEGSKA in the germline V gene (reference sequence). This CDR3 has 15 amino acids. V shed 6 bases, J shed 12 bases, and the junction held 17 bases outside the gene matches. The CDR3 coding sequence is TGCAGTGCACGTCATCCGGATAGCGGGGGGCCACTGCAGTTCTTC. Translating gives CSARHPDSGGPLQFF.

The V gene is TRBV7-2, the J gene TRBJ2-5; D is ambiguous. V lost 5 bases to trimming and J lost 5 bases, with 15 bases between them. The CDR3 loop spans 14 amino acids. CDR1 and CDR2 (germline): SGHTA, FQGNSA. The CDR3 here is CASSPWVGPETQYF. DNA for the CDR3: TGTGCCAGCAGCCCCTGGGTGGGTCCGGAGACCCAGTACTTC.